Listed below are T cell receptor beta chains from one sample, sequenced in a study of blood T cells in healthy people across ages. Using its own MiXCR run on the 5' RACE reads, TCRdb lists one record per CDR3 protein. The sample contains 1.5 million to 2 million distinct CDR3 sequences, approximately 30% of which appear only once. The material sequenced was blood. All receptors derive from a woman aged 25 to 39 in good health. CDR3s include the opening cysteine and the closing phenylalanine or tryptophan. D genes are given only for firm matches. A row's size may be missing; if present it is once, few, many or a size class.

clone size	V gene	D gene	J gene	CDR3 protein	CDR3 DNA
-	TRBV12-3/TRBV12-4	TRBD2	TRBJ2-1	CASRSSGGRAVMEPNEQFF	TGTGCCAGCAGGTCCTCCGGTGGGAGGGCCGTTATGGAACCCAATGAGCAGTTCTTC
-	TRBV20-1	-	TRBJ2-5	CSARESGLNEYF	TGCAGTGCTAGAGAAAGTGGTCTTAACGAGTACTTC
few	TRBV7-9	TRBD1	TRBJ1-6	CASSFDRGFNSPLHF	TGTGCCAGCAGCTTTGACAGGGGGTTCAATTCACCCCTCCACTTT
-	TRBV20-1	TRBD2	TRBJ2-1	CSAGLAGRSYNEQFF	TGCAGTGCTGGCTTAGCGGGTCGTTCTTACAATGAGCAGTTCTTC
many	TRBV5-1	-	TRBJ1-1	CASSPLGAEAFF	TGCGCCAGCAGCCCCCTCGGGGCTGAAGCTTTCTTT
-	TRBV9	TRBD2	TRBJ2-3	CASSVPGGGDTQYF	TGTGCCAGCAGCGTACCTGGGGGGGGAGATACGCAGTATTTT
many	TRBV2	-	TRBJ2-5	CASSDGDEETQYF	TGTGCCAGCAGTGATGGGGACGAAGAGACCCAGTACTTC
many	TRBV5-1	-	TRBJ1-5	CASSVRGFNQPQHF	TGCGCCAGCAGCGTCCGGGGGTTCAATCAGCCCCAGCATTTT
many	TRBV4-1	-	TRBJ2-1	CASSQGLLGNEQFF	TGCGCCAGCAGCCAAGGGTTGCTGGGGAATGAGCAGTTCTTC
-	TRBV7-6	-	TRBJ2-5	CASSLNPGGLQETQYF	TGTGCCAGCAGCTTAAACCCAGGGGGGCTCCAAGAGACCCAGTACTTC
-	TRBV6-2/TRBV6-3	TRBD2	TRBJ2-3	CASSTPGSGGDTQYF	TGTGCCAGCAGTACGCCCGGAAGCGGGGGGGATACGCAGTATTTT
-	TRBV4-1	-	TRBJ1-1	CASSRDSGQLNTEAFF	TGCGCCAGCAGCCGAGACTCCGGACAGTTGAACACTGAAGCTTTCTTT
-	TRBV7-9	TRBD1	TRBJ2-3	CASSLRQGASLHTQYF	TGTGCCAGCAGCCTAAGACAGGGAGCCTCTTTGCATACGCAGTATTTT
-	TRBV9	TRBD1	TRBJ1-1	CASSPRSGTGSTEAFF	TGTGCCAGCAGCCCCCGATCAGGGACAGGGTCGACTGAAGCTTTCTTT
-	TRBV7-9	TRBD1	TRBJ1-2	CASSPGTGDNIYGYTF	TGTGCCAGCAGCCCCGGGACAGGCGATAATATATATGGCTACACCTTC
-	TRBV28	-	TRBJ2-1	CASKVDRGPGNEQFF	TGTGCCAGCAAGGTTGATAGGGGTCCGGGCAATGAGCAGTTCTTC
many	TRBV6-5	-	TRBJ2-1	CASSYVGTPREQFF	TGTGCCAGCAGTTACGTGGGGACTCCACGTGAGCAGTTCTTC
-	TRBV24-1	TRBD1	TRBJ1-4	CATSEMLGTGAEKLFF	TGTGCCACCAGTGAGATGTTGGGGACAGGGGCCGAAAAACTGTTTTTT
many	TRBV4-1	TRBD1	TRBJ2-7	CASSQVIQGTVIYEQYF	TGCGCCAGCAGCCAAGTGATTCAGGGGACAGTAATTTACGAGCAGTACTTC
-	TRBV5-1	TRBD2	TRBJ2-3	CASSSGLAGTRRTDTQYF	TGCGCCAGCAGCTCGGGACTAGCGGGAACCCGTCGTACAGATACGCAGTATTTT
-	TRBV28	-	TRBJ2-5	CASSTRDARTQETQYF	TGTGCCAGCAGTACGCGGGACGCAAGAACGCAAGAGACCCAGTACTTC
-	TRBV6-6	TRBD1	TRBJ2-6	CASNRGQGVTGANVLTF	TGTGCCAGCAATAGGGGACAGGGGGTAACTGGGGCCAACGTCCTGACTTTC
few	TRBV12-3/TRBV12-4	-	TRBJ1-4	CASRSDRRRNEKLFF	TGTGCCAGCAGGTCCGACAGGAGACGGAATGAAAAACTGTTTTTT
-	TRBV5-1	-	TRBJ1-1	CASRPSSGAGTEAFF	TGCGCCAGCAGGCCCTCGTCCGGGGCGGGAACTGAAGCTTTCTTT
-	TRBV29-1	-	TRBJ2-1	CSVDVGILYNEQFF	TGCAGCGTTGACGTGGGGATCCTCTACAATGAGCAGTTCTTC
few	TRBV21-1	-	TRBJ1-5	CASSISDGDSNQPQHF	TGTGCCAGCAGCATCTCGGACGGCGATAGCAATCAGCCCCAGCATTTT
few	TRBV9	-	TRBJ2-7	CASSVDWGAYEQYF	TGTGCCAGCAGCGTAGATTGGGGGGCCTACGAGCAGTACTTC
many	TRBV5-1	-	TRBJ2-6	CASSLASSGANVLTF	TGCGCCAGCAGCTTAGCGAGCTCTGGGGCCAACGTCCTGACTTTC
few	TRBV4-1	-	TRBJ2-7	CASSQQQGYEQYF	TGCGCCAGCAGCCAACAACAGGGCTACGAGCAGTACTTC
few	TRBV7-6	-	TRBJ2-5	CASSPVPAQYF	TGTGCCAGCAGCCCCGTCCCGGCCCAGTACTTC
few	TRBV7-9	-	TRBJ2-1	CASTAGGGHNEQFF	TGTGCCAGCACCGCAGGGGGGGGCCACAATGAGCAGTTCTTC
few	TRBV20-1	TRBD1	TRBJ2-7	CSARDAGQGYEQYF	TGCAGTGCTAGAGACGCGGGACAGGGCTACGAGCAGTACTTC
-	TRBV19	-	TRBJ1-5	CASKWGAQARQPQHF	TGTGCCAGTAAGTGGGGGGCCCAGGCTCGTCAGCCCCAGCATTTT
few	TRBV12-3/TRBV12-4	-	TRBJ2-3	CASSSYRVVTQYF	TGTGCCAGCAGTTCCTACAGGGTAGTTACGCAGTATTTT